The clone carrying this T cell receptor (beta chain) was counted only a few times. Its specificity is not known. J lost 5 bases, V lost 0 bases, and 12 bases had no gene match. This CDR3 region has 18 residues. Germline-derived CDR1 and CDR2 are SGHAT and FQNNGV. The sample comes from a study of CD8 T cells in ankylosing spondylitis. Study results and caveats: Previously reported in reactive arthritis synovial fluid and blood were some of the motif variants. Ankylosing spondylitis blood seemed to carry a telltale TCR beta motif made of about 8 highly homologous variants. The study looked at matched synovial fluid samples from ankylosing spondylitis patients. Disease-linked clones were reported to be significantly enriched there.

Molecular-barcoded quantitative 5'-RACE produced these TCR beta libraries. TCRdb fed the 5' RACE reads into MiXCR, producing one record per CDR3 protein. The table shows about 140,000 distinct CDR3 sequences, with 25% to 35% occurring only once. This TCR came from a male donor with ankylosing spondylitis. The specimen sequenced was synovial fluid, either unsorted or a sorted T cell fraction (not recorded which). J is TRBJ2-5 and V is TRBV11-2, with 10 bases matching TRBD2. The CDR3 here is CASSLDITASGSRETQYF. DNA of the CDR3: TGTGCCAGCAGCTTAGACATTACCGCTAGCGGGAGCCGGGAGACCCAGTACTTC.